The rows below give T cell receptor beta chains drawn from one sample of a study of Ad26.COV2.S vaccination and SARS-CoV-2 variants. Sequencing was performed with immunoSEQ multiplex PCR; in TCRdb, only in-frame clones are kept and a portion is missing. The sample holds around 300,000 clones, about 85% seen once. The sequencing used peripheral blood, collected in a trial of Ad26.COV2.S vaccine versus placebo. The receptors were sampled from a person between 18 and 59 years old who received the Ad26.COV2.S COVID-19 vaccine or a placebo. CDR3s include the opening cysteine and the closing phenylalanine or tryptophan. Each record gives: J gene, V gene, clone size, CDR3 length, D gene, CDR3 DNA, CDR3 protein. The D gene is left open where the match is weak. Only part of the rows carry a size: once, few, many, or a class if the clone is expanded.

J: TRBJ1-6
V: TRBV10-3
size: -
length: 14
D: -
DNA: TGTGCCATCAGGGGGGGTCCTGTAGGCTCACCCCTCCACTTT
CDR3: CAIRGGPVGSPLHF

J: TRBJ2-1
V: TRBV5-5
size: -
length: 15
D: -
DNA: TGTGCCAGCAGCTTGTACATGAGCTCCTACAATGAGCAGTTCTTC
CDR3: CASSLYMSSYNEQFF

J: TRBJ1-4
V: TRBV5-8
size: -
length: 12
D: TRBD1
DNA: TGTGCCAGCAGCTTCTACAGGGGGCAACTGTTTTTT
CDR3: CASSFYRGQLFF

J: TRBJ2-4
V: TRBV7-2
size: once
length: 13
D: -
DNA: TGTGCCAGCGAGGAGATAGCCAAAAACATTCAGTACTTC
CDR3: CASEEIAKNIQYF

J: TRBJ1-3
V: TRBV14
size: -
length: 15
D: TRBD1
DNA: TGTGCCAGCAGGCGACAGGGGGCCACTGGAAACACCATATATTTT
CDR3: CASRRQGATGNTIYF

J: TRBJ2-7
V: TRBV4-3
size: -
length: 15
D: TRBD1
DNA: TGCGCCAGCAGCTCCGGGACAGGGGGCTCCTACGAGCAGTACTTC
CDR3: CASSSGTGGSYEQYF

J: TRBJ2-6
V: TRBV28
size: -
length: 17
D: -
DNA: TGTGCCAGCACCCCTCCATTGGGCCGAAGTGGGGCCAACGTCCTGACTTTC
CDR3: CASTPPLGRSGANVLTF

J: TRBJ2-1
V: TRBV3-1/TRBV3-2
size: -
length: 15
D: -
DNA: TGTGCCAGCAGCCCGGGGGGCAGCTCCTACAATGAGCAGTTCTTC
CDR3: CASSPGGSSYNEQFF

J: TRBJ2-7
V: TRBV27
size: -
length: 14
D: -
DNA: TGTGCCAGCAGTTTAAATTGGGGGAGACACGAGCAGTACTTC
CDR3: CASSLNWGRHEQYF

J: TRBJ2-3
V: TRBV7-9
size: -
length: 14
D: TRBD2
DNA: TGTGCCAGCATAGAGCGGGATTACACAGATACGCAGTATTTT
CDR3: CASIERDYTDTQYF

J: TRBJ2-1
V: TRBV5-4
size: -
length: 14
D: -
DNA: TGTGCCGGGACCTCGAAAAACCAGTACAATGAGCAGTTCTTC
CDR3: CAGTSKNQYNEQFF

J: TRBJ2-7
V: TRBV19
size: -
length: 14
D: -
DNA: TGTGCCAGTAGTACCGGGATCCGAGGCTACGAGCAGTACTTC
CDR3: CASSTGIRGYEQYF

J: TRBJ1-1
V: TRBV19
size: -
length: 10
D: -
DNA: TGTGCCAGCTACCGTACTGAAGCTTTCTTT
CDR3: CASYRTEAFF

J: TRBJ2-4
V: TRBV4-3
size: -
length: 17
D: -
DNA: TGCGCCAGCAGCTCCGATTGGGGGGCGCAGTATAGATACATTCAGTACTTC
CDR3: CASSSDWGAQYRYIQYF

J: TRBJ1-2
V: TRBV9
size: -
length: 15
D: TRBD1
DNA: TGTGCCAGCACTAGACAGGGGGCGTCGCGATCTGGCTACACCTTC
CDR3: CASTRQGASRSGYTF

J: TRBJ1-6
V: TRBV9
size: -
length: 15
D: TRBD1
DNA: TGTGCCAGCAGCGTAGAGGACAGGGGGCTTTCACCCCTCCACTTT
CDR3: CASSVEDRGLSPLHF

J: TRBJ1-4
V: TRBV5-1
size: -
length: 16
D: -
DNA: TGCGCCAGCAGCGGGGCTAGTTTTTCAACTAATGAAAAACTGTTTTTT
CDR3: CASSGASFSTNEKLFF

J: TRBJ1-1
V: TRBV9
size: -
length: 14
D: -
DNA: TGTGCCAGCAGCGTAGCCCCCTTTAGGACTGAAGCTTTCTTT
CDR3: CASSVAPFRTEAFF

J: TRBJ2-1
V: TRBV12-3/TRBV12-4
size: -
length: 12
D: -
DNA: TGTGCCAGCAGTTTTGGACAGAATGAGCAGTTCTTC
CDR3: CASSFGQNEQFF

J: TRBJ1-1
V: TRBV19
size: few
length: 16
D: -
DNA: TGTGCCAGTAGTTACTACCCCGCACGCGTGAACACTGAAGCTTTCTTT
CDR3: CASSYYPARVNTEAFF

J: TRBJ2-4
V: TRBV5-1
size: -
length: 16
D: -
DNA: TGCGCCAGCGCTGCCTATAGCAATGCTCCTCAAAACATTCAGTACTTC
CDR3: CASAAYSNAPQNIQYF

J: TRBJ2-3
V: TRBV28
size: -
length: 20
D: TRBD1
DNA: TGTGCCAGCAGTGGGGGACAGGGGGCTTTCTCTTCTTCTCGCACAGATACGCAGTATTTT
CDR3: CASSGGQGAFSSSRTDTQYF

J: TRBJ2-3
V: TRBV3-1/TRBV3-2
size: once
length: 14
D: -
DNA: TGTGCCAGCAGCCAAGATGGGAGGACAGATACGCAGTATTTT
CDR3: CASSQDGRTDTQYF